This TCR beta chain comes out of a study of control samples from healthy donors and cancer patients. Sequenced by immunoSEQ multiplex PCR; TCRdb stores in-frame clones only, minus some. The profile shows fewer than 150,000 clones, 91% of them singletons. Sequencing was done on a sample of blood. This sequence originates from a man younger than 30 in good health.

CDR3 bases: TGTGCCAGCAGCTTAGGGACAGGCACTGAAGCTTTCTTT. The encoded protein is CASSLGTGTEAFF. The chain uses TRBV7-3 and TRBJ1-1; 8 nucleotides match TRBD1. Unmatched junction bases numbered 0, after V lost 2 bases and J lost 4 bases. CDR1 and CDR2 from the germline V gene are SGHTA and FQGTGA. The CDR3 has 13 residues.